This TCR beta chain is drawn from a study of blood T cells in healthy people across ages. Study-wide results and caveats: A greater number of naive CD4+ cells and higher diversity distinguished long-lived donors from aged donors. Researchers deemed the diversity estimates from one million T cells underestimates.

Remarks on this clonotype: What it binds is unknown.

Germline V gene sequence: CDR1 MGHDK, CDR2 SYGVNS. The CDR3 is made up of 15 amino acids. V was pared by 3 bases and J by 2 bases, with 14 bases between. Every donor gave 7.5 to 10 milliliters of peripheral blood. The extraction recovered at least 5 micrograms of total RNA per sample. Primers used in a second PCR of about 6 to 11 cycles were a sample-barcoded 5' primer and a J-beta primer mix. From the 5' RACE reads, TCRdb called clonotypes with MiXCR, one entry per CDR3 protein. Here the sample spans 380,000 or so distinct CDR3 sequences, more than 45% being singletons. This sequence was found in a man aged 60-69 years in good health. The specimen was blood. The J gene is TRBJ2-7, the V gene TRBV25-1, with no clear D. The CDR3 loop reads CASSDPGRNTYEQYF. DNA for the CDR3: TGTGCCAGCAGTGATCCGGGCCGTAATACCTACGAGCAGTACTTC.